This T cell receptor beta chain was sequenced in a study of T cell responses to AZD1222 COVID-19 vaccine. As to this clone: The antigen is unknown.

The CDR3 totals 15 residues. V gave up 2 bases and J gave up 7 bases, with 17 bases separating them. Looked up from germline, CDR1 is SNHLY and CDR2 is FYNNEI. The study pooled second doses at about 4 or about 12 weeks. Sequenced by immunoSEQ multiplex PCR; TCRdb stores in-frame clones only, minus some. The sample contains roughly 160,000 clones, approximately 90% of which appear only once. Broader study findings: The study sampled repertoires only after the peak T cell response. It should be noted that donors were predominantly white British and more often female, and clonal diversity was possibly underestimated.

The chain links TRBV2 to TRBJ1-2; D possibly corresponds to TRBD1 (5 bases). The material sequenced was peripheral blood, taken 28 days after the second AZD1222 dose. The receptor was derived from an adult who received the AZD1222 COVID-19 vaccine. The CDR3 DNA reads as TGTGCCAGCAGTGAAATTTTTGTACGGGGGTTTGGCTACACCTTC. It is translated as CASSEIFVRGFGYTF. The entire variable domain, with the rest obtained from reference TRBV2 and TRBJ1-2, is as follows: EPEVTQTPSHQVTQMGQEVILRCVPISNHLYFYWYRQILGQKVEFLVSFYNNEISEKSEIFDDQFSVERPDGSNFTLKIRSTKLEDSAMYFCASSEIFVRGFGYTFGSGTRLTVV.